This T cell receptor (beta chain) was profiled in a study of T-cell memory formation after mild COVID-19. Study-wide results and caveats: Contracting clones, day 15 to 85, had balanced CD4/CD8, and later expanders favored CD4+. CD4+ contracting clones lay mainly in CM and EM, CD8+ ones in EMRA.

This clonotype has more than one count but fewer than ten. Its antigen is as yet unknown. Losses at the gene ends were 1 base for V and 3 bases for J; bases not matched to a gene: 8. Looked up from germline, CDR1 is LGHNA and CDR2 is YSLEER. CDR3 length: 16 amino acids. TCRdb re-called the 5' RACE reads through MiXCR, storing one row per CDR3 protein. The sample records fewer than 700,000 distinct CDR3 sequences, less than 25% being singletons. This chain joins TRBV4-3 and TRBJ1-1; 7 bases are a match to TRBD1. This clonotype originated in an adult woman who had mild COVID-19 (a few samples of this study predate the infection). Cell type and time point are not known. Material for sequencing was PBMCs or a T cell subset sorted from them (not recorded which). This CDR3 is CASSQGASGGDTEAFF. In DNA, the CDR3 is TGCGCCAGCAGCCAAGGGGCATCAGGGGGGGACACTGAAGCTTTCTTT.